These 24 T cell receptor beta chains originate from one sample sequenced in a study of blood T cell repertoires in COVID-19 (TCRdb year 2020). Receptor libraries were prepared by the immunoSEQ multiplex PCR assay. Drawn from immuneACCESS, this table holds only the in-frame rearrangements with V and J called that TCRdb kept. Clones are partly lost; checked studies trace under half to an unresolved V gene and leave the rest unexplained. This sample lists 250,000 to 350,000 clones; around 87% were detected once. Of the sample, about 7.8% falls within the top ten clones. The sample taken for sequencing was peripheral blood. The source is a woman in her fifties or sixties who had recovered from COVID-19.

V gene TRBV6-5 combines with J gene TRBJ1-5; 8 positions match TRBD1. The CDR3 has 15 residues. V lost 7 bases to trimming and J lost 6 bases; unmatched junction nucleotides: 11. The germline gives CDR1 MNHEY, CDR2 SVGAGI. The CDR3 nucleotides are TGTGCCAGCAATTTGGACAGGGTAGGGTTTCAGCCCCAGCATTTT. This translates into CASNLDRVGFQPQHF.

The chain is built from TRBV18 and TRBJ2-7; D not certain. The CDR3 contains 12 residues. From germline, CDR1 is KGHSH and CDR2 LQKENI. V was cut by 5 bases and J by 7 bases, with 12 bases left in between. CDR3 residues: CASSVSRGEQYF. Here the CDR3 DNA reads TGTGCCAGCTCAGTTTCTCGAGGAGAGCAGTACTTC.

The chain recombines TRBV6-1 with TRBJ2-2; D perhaps matches TRBD1 (6 bases). V was shortened by 2 bases and J by 2 bases, with 9 bases between the two germline ends. The CDR3 spans 15 residues. Germline V gene data show CDR1 as MNHNS and CDR2 as SASEGT. CDR3 residues: CASSESGTNTGELFF. As DNA, the CDR3 is TGTGCCAGCAGTGAATCCGGGACAAACACCGGGGAGCTGTTTTTT.

The chain joins TRBV18 to TRBJ1-3; TRBD1 is a possible D gene (6 bases). This CDR3 comprises 17 residues. The germline CDR1 and CDR2 sequences are KGHSH and LQKENI. Deletions cut 0 bases from V and 3 bases from J, with 15 bases between. CDR3 coding DNA: TGTGCCAGCTCACCACCGGTCCGTAAACAGGGTGGAAACACCATATATTTT. As protein: CASSPPVRKQGGNTIYF.

This chain connects TRBV5-5 to TRBJ1-1, with D unresolved. Germline V gene sequence: CDR1 SGHKS, CDR2 YYEKEE (reference sequence). This CDR3 spans 13 amino acids. The germline V and J ends were trimmed by 2 bases and 0 bases, with 5 bases remaining between them. In nucleotides, the CDR3 is TGTGCCAGCAGCTTTACTTTGAACACTGAAGCTTTCTTT. Its protein product is CASSFTLNTEAFF.

This CDR3 is CASSILNTEAFF. The DNA of the CDR3 is TGTGCCAGTAGTATCTTGAACACTGAAGCTTTCTTT. This chain joins TRBV19 and TRBJ1-1, with D uncertain. CDR3 length equals 12 residues. Trimming removed 3 bases at V and 0 bases at J, with 2 bases between. Germline V gene data show CDR1 as LNHDA and CDR2 as SQIVND (reference sequence).

The rearrangement joins TRBV27 to TRBJ2-2; D gene uncertain. Trimming took 0 bases from V and 6 from J, leaving 11 bases between them. The CDR3 covers 15 residues. CDR1 MNHEY and CDR2 SMNVEV come from the germline V gene (reference sequence). CDR3 sequence: CASSLSAWAPGELFF. CDR3 nucleotide sequence: TGTGCCAGCAGTTTATCCGCTTGGGCGCCCGGGGAGCTGTTTTTT.

The chain uses TRBV6-5 and TRBJ2-7, with TRBD2 matching over 14 bases. The germline V gene encodes CDR1 MNHEY and CDR2 SVGAGI. The CDR3 has 15 amino acids. The V and J ends lost 6 bases and 3 bases, in that order; junction bases with no gene match: 4. In DNA, the CDR3 is TGTGCCAGCAGACTCGGGACTAGCGGGAGCTACGAGCAGTACTTC. Its translation is CASRLGTSGSYEQYF.

This rearrangement joins TRBV6-5 to TRBJ1-6; 9 bases agree with TRBD1. The CDR3 sequence is 14 residues long. Trimming removed 6 bases from V and 9 bases from J; junction bases left unmatched: 6. Germline V gene lookup returns CDR1 MNHEY and CDR2 SVGAGI. CDR3 in DNA: TGTGCCAGCAGGCGCCGACAGGGGGGTTCACCCCTCCACTTT. It yields the protein CASRRRQGGSPLHF.

A word on this clone: Other DNA sequences from this sample encode an identical CDR3 as well. The gene calls are TRBV30 and TRBJ1-5; D ambiguous. V lost 2 bases, J lost 2 bases, and 7 bases lay in between. This CDR3 spans 13 amino acids. Looked up from germline, CDR1 is GTSNPN and CDR2 is SVGIG (reference sequence). CDR3 protein: CAWSLEGNQPQHF. The DNA of the CDR3 is TGTGCCTGGAGTTTGGAGGGCAATCAGCCCCAGCATTTT.

This sequence joins TRBV29-1 and TRBJ2-3, with D tentatively TRBD1 (6 bases). The ends were cut back, 8 bases at V and 3 bases at J, with 15 bases in the middle. The CDR3 runs to 13 residues. The V gene's germline CDR1 is SQVTM and CDR2 ANQGSEA. The CDR3 here is CSTDPGVTDTQYF. The CDR3 DNA reads TGCAGCACCGACCCAGGGGTTACAGATACGCAGTATTTT.

This clone has just a few counts. The rearrangement uses TRBV7-8 and TRBJ1-5; 11 nucleotides match TRBD1. Germline CDR1 reads SGHVS; CDR2 reads FQNEAQ. With V trimmed by 3 bases and J by 11 bases, 12 bases remained unmatched. This CDR3 comprises 16 residues. The CDR3 region has the DNA TGTGCCAGCAGCTTCGAACCTCCGGGACAGGGGGTGGCCCAGCATTTT. It yields the protein CASSFEPPGQGVAQHF.

Comments on this clone: The identical CDR3 is also encoded by other nucleotide sequences in the sample. The chain employs TRBV6-5 and TRBJ1-5; unclear D gene. The CDR3 loop spans 15 amino acids. The V and J ends lost 0 bases and 1 base respectively, with 7 bases between them. Germline CDR1 reads MNHEY; CDR2 reads SVGAGI. The CDR3 spells CASSYSGGSNQPQHF. CDR3 in DNA: TGTGCCAGCAGTTACTCGGGCGGGAGCAATCAGCCCCAGCATTTT.

DNA for the CDR3: TGTGCCAGCAGTTTAGGGGCCAACACTGAAGCTTTCTTT. Protein product: CASSLGANTEAFF. The chain joins TRBV28 to TRBJ1-1, with a possible D match to TRBD1 (5 bases). Looked up from germline, CDR1 is MDHEN and CDR2 is SYDVKM. CDR3 size: 13 residues. V lost 2 bases and J lost 2, with 6 bases in between.

This clone was picked up one time. V gene TRBV5-1 combines with J gene TRBJ1-6; TRBD1 matches at 7 bases. From germline, CDR1 is SGHRS and CDR2 YFSETQ. V dropped 2 bases and J dropped 5; count of bases not matched to a gene: 7. There are 16 residues in the CDR3. The CDR3 sequence is CASSLTGTANNSPLHF. CDR3 in DNA: TGCGCCAGCAGCTTAACCGGGACAGCTAATAATTCACCCCTCCACTTT.

The chain carries TRBV4-1 and TRBJ2-5; TRBD1 is a possible D gene (6 bases). CDR3 length equals 16 residues. The germline V gene encodes CDR1 MGHRA and CDR2 YSYEKL. Trimming removed 0 bases at V and 1 base at J, with 12 bases between. The CDR3 here is CASSQESGTIQETQYF. CDR3 nucleotides: TGCGCCAGCAGCCAAGAGTCTGGGACAATCCAAGAGACCCAGTACTTC.

J is TRBJ1-2 and V is TRBV28; 8 positions agree with TRBD1. There are 14 residues in the CDR3. Germline loops: CDR1 MDHEN, CDR2 SYDVKM. After removal of 4 bases from V and 5 bases from J, the junction contained 6 bases not matched to a gene. The CDR3 DNA sequence: TGTGCCAGCAGTTGGACAGGGCTGGGTTATGGCTACACCTTC. Translating it yields CASSWTGLGYGYTF.

This sequence joins TRBV6-1 and TRBJ2-7; possible D gene TRBD2, 6 bases. Germline lookup yields CDR1 MNHNS and CDR2 SASEGT. The CDR3 is 15 residues long. With 3 bases removed from V and 3 bases from J, the gap between germline ends came to 15 bases. The CDR3 region is CASSDGSGGDYEQYF. CDR3 coding DNA: TGTGCCAGCAGTGACGGGAGCGGAGGTGACTACGAGCAGTACTTC.

This sequence joins TRBV30 and TRBJ1-2; weak D call: TRBD1 (6 bases). Deletions cut 2 bases from V and 8 bases from J, with 15 bases between. The CDR3 has 13 residues. Germline assignment: CDR1 GTSNPN and CDR2 SVGIG (reference sequence). In DNA form, the CDR3 reads TGTGCCTGGAGTATTACAGGGAGAGACGGCTACACCTTC. The encoded protein is CAWSITGRDGYTF.

V is TRBV18 and J is TRBJ2-5; D possibly corresponds to TRBD1 (6 bases). The CDR3 totals 14 residues. Germline V gene lookup returns CDR1 KGHSH and CDR2 LQKENI. Trimming removed 4 bases at V and 4 bases at J, with 13 bases between. CDR3 nucleotide sequence: TGTGCCAGCTCACGTGACAGGACGGGAGAGACCCAGTACTTC. Translation: CASSRDRTGETQYF.

The DNA of the CDR3 is TGTGCCAGCAGCTTATTTGGGCACCAAGAGACCCAGTACTTC. Protein product: CASSLFGHQETQYF. The J gene is TRBJ2-5, the V gene TRBV7-2; D gene unclear. V shed 2 bases and J shed 0 bases, with 7 bases lying between them. Looked up from germline, CDR1 is SGHTA and CDR2 is FQGNSA. This CDR3 spans 14 amino acids.

The table lists this clone with a count of one. V usage is TRBV6-5 and J usage is TRBJ2-7; D is unclear. Germline loops: CDR1 MNHEY, CDR2 SVGAGI. The CDR3 is 13 residues long. V was clipped by 6 bases and J by 3 bases, with 12 bases between them. In DNA form, the CDR3 reads TGTGCCAGCAGCCGTGGGCCAAACTACGAGCAGTACTTC. This codes for CASSRGPNYEQYF.

This chain joins TRBV30 and TRBJ1-6; D unresolved. V was trimmed by 4 bases and J by 9 bases, leaving 13 bases between them. The CDR3 loop spans 13 amino acids. Germline V gene sequence: CDR1 GTSNPN, CDR2 SVGIG (reference sequence). Here the CDR3 DNA reads TGTGCCTGGATGGAGTTGATTGGTTCACCCCTCCACTTT. This gives the protein CAWMELIGSPLHF. Supplemented by reference TRBV30 and TRBJ1-6, the full variable domain reads SQTIHQWPATLVQPVGSPLSLECTVEGTSNPNLYWYRQAAGRGLQLLFYSVGIGQISSEVPQNLSASRPQDRQFILSSKKLLLSDSGFYLCAWMELIGSPLHFGNGTRLTVT.

The chain has TRBV12-3 or TRBV12-4 and TRBJ2-2; TRBD2 agrees at 7 bases. The ends lost 6 bases at V and 6 bases at J; junction bases unmatched: 4. This CDR3 comprises 13 residues. The CDR3 region is CASRTSFPGELFF. CDR3 sequence (DNA): TGTGCCAGCAGGACTAGCTTCCCCGGGGAGCTGTTTTTT.